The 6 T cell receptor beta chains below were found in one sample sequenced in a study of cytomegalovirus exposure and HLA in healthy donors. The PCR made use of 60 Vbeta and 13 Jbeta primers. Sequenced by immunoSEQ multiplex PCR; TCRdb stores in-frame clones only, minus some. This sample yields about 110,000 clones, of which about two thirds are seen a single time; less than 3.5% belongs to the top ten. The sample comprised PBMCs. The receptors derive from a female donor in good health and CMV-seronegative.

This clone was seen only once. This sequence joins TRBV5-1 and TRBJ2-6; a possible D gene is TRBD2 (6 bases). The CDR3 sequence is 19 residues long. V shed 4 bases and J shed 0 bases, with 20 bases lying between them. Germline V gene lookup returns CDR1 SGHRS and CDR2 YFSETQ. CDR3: CASSGAGRTVPSGANVLTF. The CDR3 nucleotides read TGCGCCAGCAGCGGAGCCGGGAGAACCGTTCCCTCTGGGGCCAACGTCCTGACTTTC. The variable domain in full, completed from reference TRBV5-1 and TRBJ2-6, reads KAGVTQTPRYLIKTRGQQVTLSCSPISGHRSVSWYQQTPGQGLQFLFEYFSETQRNKGNFPGRFSGRQFSNSRSEMNVSTLELGDSALYLCASSGAGRTVPSGANVLTFGAGSRLTVL.

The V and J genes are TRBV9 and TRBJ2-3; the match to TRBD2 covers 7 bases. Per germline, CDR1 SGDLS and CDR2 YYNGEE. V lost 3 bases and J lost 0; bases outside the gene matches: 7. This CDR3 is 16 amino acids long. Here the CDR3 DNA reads TGTGCCAGCAGCGCATTAGCGGGTTCTAGCACAGATACGCAGTATTTT. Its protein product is CASSALAGSSTDTQYF.

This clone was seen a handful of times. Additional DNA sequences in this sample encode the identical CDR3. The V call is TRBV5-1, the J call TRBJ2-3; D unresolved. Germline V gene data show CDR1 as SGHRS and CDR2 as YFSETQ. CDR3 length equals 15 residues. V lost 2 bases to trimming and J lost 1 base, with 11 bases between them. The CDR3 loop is CASSLRGLGTDTQYF. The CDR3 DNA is TGCGCCAGCAGCTTAAGAGGTCTCGGCACAGATACGCAGTATTTT.

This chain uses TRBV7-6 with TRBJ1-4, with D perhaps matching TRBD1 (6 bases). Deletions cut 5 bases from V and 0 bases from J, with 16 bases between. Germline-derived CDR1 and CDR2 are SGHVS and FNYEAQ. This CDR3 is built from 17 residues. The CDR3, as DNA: TGTGCCAGCAGCGCTCAGGGGCAGGACACAACTAATGAAAAACTGTTTTTT. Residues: CASSAQGQDTTNEKLFF.

CDR3 nucleotides: TGTGCCAGCTCGGTTAATTTGTGGGGGCTTTCCGAGCAGTACTTC. As protein: CASSVNLWGLSEQYF. The V and J genes are TRBV27 and TRBJ2-7, with a possible D match to TRBD1 (6 bases). This CDR3 has 15 amino acids. Trimming shortened V by 8 bases and J by 6 bases, and 23 bases separated the two germline ends. CDR1 and CDR2 from the germline V gene are MNHEY and SMNVEV (reference sequence).

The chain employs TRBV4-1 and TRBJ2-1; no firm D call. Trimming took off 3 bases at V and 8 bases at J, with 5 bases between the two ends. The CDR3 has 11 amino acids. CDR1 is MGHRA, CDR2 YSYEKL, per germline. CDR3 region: CASSQYDEQFF. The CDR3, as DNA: TGCGCCAGCAGCCAGTATGATGAGCAGTTCTTC.